The 26 T cell receptor beta chains presented below share a single source sample, sequenced in a study of spatial heterogeneity in lung cancer. TCRdb processed the 5' RACE reads anew with MiXCR; each CDR3 protein has one entry. In the table there are about 94,000 distinct CDR3 sequences, 15% to 20% of which are singletons. Time point specified: blood at routine non-recurrence follow-up after resection. Here the sequenced sample was PBMCs, taken at follow-up. The receptors were gathered from a male donor with early-stage non-small cell lung cancer.

This clonotype was seen at least ten times. The chain has TRBV30 and TRBJ1-5; D unclear. The V end was cut by 1 base, the J end by 4 bases, with 11 bases between. Germline lookup yields CDR1 GTSNPN and CDR2 SVGIG (reference sequence). The CDR3 spans 14 residues. The CDR3 reads CAWSEGRGNQPQHF. CDR3 bases: TGTGCCTGGAGTGAAGGACGGGGAAATCAGCCCCAGCATTTT. The complete variable domain, with remaining parts taken from reference TRBV30 and TRBJ1-5, reads SQTIHQWPATLVQPVGSPLSLECTVEGTSNPNLYWYRQAAGRGLQLLFYSVGIGQISSEVPQNLSASRPQDRQFILSSKKLLLSDSGFYLCAWSEGRGNQPQHFGDGTRLSIL.

On this clonotype: One base away lies a much larger clone, so this may be a sequencing read error. The rearrangement uses TRBV7-9 and TRBJ2-3; no reliable D call. The CDR3 sequence is 13 residues long. Trimming cost V 1 base and J 2 bases, with 4 bases left between them. Germline CDR1 is SEHNR and CDR2 is FQNEAQ (reference sequence). The CDR3 DNA reads TGTGCCAGCAGCTTAGGGCACACAGATACGCAGTATTTT. It codes for CASSLGHTDTQYF. Combining the CDR3 with reference TRBV7-9 and TRBJ2-3 gives the whole variable domain DTGVSQNPRHKITKRGQNVTFRCDPISEHNRLYWYRQTLGQGPEFLTYFQNEAQLEKSRLLSDRFSAERPKGSFSTLEIQRTEQGDSAMYLCASSLGHTDTQYFGPGTRLTVL.

The chain uses TRBV7-7 and TRBJ2-1; 7 bases agree with TRBD2. This CDR3 is 15 amino acids long. Germline values: CDR1 SSHAT, CDR2 FNYEAQ (reference sequence). The V gene end was trimmed by 1 base and the J gene end by 8 bases; junction bases not matched to a gene: 8. The CDR3 DNA reads as TGTGCCAGCAGCTTAGGTGTCGCGGGGAGGGATGAGCAGTTCTTC. Translating it yields CASSLGVAGRDEQFF.

This rearrangement joins TRBV27 to TRBJ2-7, with D perhaps TRBD2 (5 bases). Looked up from germline, CDR1 is MNHEY and CDR2 is SMNVEV (reference sequence). Between the trimmed V and J ends, which lost 0 bases and 6 bases, there was a span of 12 bases. The CDR3 totals 14 residues. The CDR3 region is CASSLSQPSSEQYF. The CDR3 DNA reads as TGTGCCAGCAGTTTATCCCAACCTAGCAGCGAGCAGTACTTC.

This clonotype has just a few counts. J is TRBJ1-5 and V is TRBV19; D is undetermined. The CDR3 runs 15 residues. Trimming left V 9 bases short and J 2 bases short, with 17 bases between. Germline assignment: CDR1 LNHDA and CDR2 SQIVND (reference sequence). Here the CDR3 reads CASTTGPGRNQPQHF. Written as DNA, the CDR3 is TGTGCCAGCACAACGGGTCCGGGCCGCAATCAGCCCCAGCATTTT.

This clonotype occurred a few times. V and J are TRBV10-3 and TRBJ1-2, with 12 bases lining up with TRBD1. J gave up 8 bases and V 2 bases, and 6 bases lay outside the gene matches. In germline, CDR1 is ENHRY, CDR2 SYGVKD. This CDR3 has 15 residues. CDR3 residues: CAISERIGTGGGYTF. DNA for the CDR3: TGTGCCATCAGTGAGAGAATAGGGACAGGGGGCGGCTACACCTTC.

This chain links TRBV3-1 with TRBJ1-6; D is undetermined. Deletions cut 3 bases from V and 8 bases from J, with 8 bases between. There are 13 residues in the CDR3. Looked up from germline, CDR1 is LGHDT and CDR2 is YNNKEL (reference sequence). The CDR3 region is CASSHRRDSPLHF. CDR3 sequence (DNA): TGTGCCAGCAGCCATCGACGGGATTCACCCCTCCACTTT.

This chain connects TRBV20-1 to TRBJ2-1; 10 nucleotides match TRBD2. Per the germline V gene, CDR1 is DFQATT and CDR2 is SNEGSKA (reference sequence). This CDR3 comprises 14 residues. The ends lost 3 bases at V and 2 bases at J; junction bases unmatched: 1. The CDR3 is CSASTSGTYNEQFF. Here the CDR3 DNA reads TGCAGTGCTAGTACTAGCGGGACCTACAATGAGCAGTTCTTC.

The rearrangement joins TRBV19 to TRBJ1-3; weak D call: TRBD1 (5 bases). Trimming cost V 7 bases and J 2 bases, with 12 bases left between them. Looked up from germline, CDR1 is LNHDA and CDR2 is SQIVND (reference sequence). The CDR3 consists of 14 residues. The DNA of the CDR3 is TGTGCCAGTACCGACGGGGCAGCTGGAAACACCATATATTTT. Its translation is CASTDGAAGNTIYF.

As regards this clonotype: A read error may account for a junction end that differs from germline. This chain joins TRBV3-1 and TRBJ2-2, with a possible D match to TRBD1 (6 bases). The germline V gene encodes CDR1 LGHDT and CDR2 YNNKEL (reference sequence). The CDR3 is 15 amino acids. The CDR3 is CASSPLQGNIGELFF. The CDR3 DNA sequence: TGTGCCAGCAGCCCCCTCCAGGGGAACATCGGGGAGCTGTTTTTT.

The chain combines TRBV30 with TRBJ1-1; possible D gene TRBD1, 5 bases. Trimming stripped 3 bases from V and 5 bases from J, with 19 bases between. The CDR3 is 15 residues long. CDR1 and CDR2 (germline): GTSNPN, SVGIG (reference sequence). CDR3 coding DNA: TGTGCCTGGAGCCCAGGGTCCGGTGGTGGGACTGAAGCTTTCTTT. Residues: CAWSPGSGGGTEAFF.

The chain combines TRBV5-4 with TRBJ2-5; 8 bases fit TRBD2. Unmatched junction bases numbered 12, after V lost 4 bases and J lost 4 bases. From germline, CDR1 is SGHNT and CDR2 YYREEE (reference sequence). CDR3 length equals 16 residues. In nucleotides, the CDR3 is TGTGCCAGCAGCGATGGGGGCGGGAGGCCGCCAGAGACCCAGTACTTC. This gives the protein CASSDGGGRPPETQYF.

This rearrangement joins TRBV7-2 to TRBJ1-6; D is undetermined. V was cut by 2 bases and J by 6 bases, with 8 bases left in between. The CDR3 runs 14 residues. CDR1 is SGHTA and CDR2 is FQGNSA in the germline V gene. Here the CDR3 reads CASSLRQLNSPLHF. Here the CDR3 DNA reads TGTGCCAGCAGCTTAAGGCAGCTTAATTCACCCCTCCACTTT.

This clonotype was seen only a few times. V and J are TRBV4-3 and TRBJ2-3, with TRBD1 matching over 8 bases. The CDR3 is 15 amino acids. The V gene's germline CDR1 is LGHNA and CDR2 YSLEER. The V and J ends lost 2 bases and 5 bases, in that order; junction bases with no gene match: 6. The CDR3 here is CASSQWTGRRDTQYF. The CDR3 nucleotides are TGCGCCAGCAGCCAATGGACAGGGCGGCGAGATACGCAGTATTTT.

The CDR3 loop is CASSPLGTGDYEQYV. The CDR3 DNA reads TGTGCCAGCAGTCCCCTGGGGACAGGGGACTACGAGCAGTACGTC. This rearrangement joins TRBV6-9 to TRBJ2-7; 10 nucleotides match TRBD1. CDR1 MNHGY and CDR2 SVAAGI come from the germline V gene. J gave up 3 bases and V 5 bases, and 7 bases lay outside the gene matches. CDR3 size: 15 residues.

This clonotype was observed a handful of times. The CDR3, as DNA: TGTGCCAGCTCTCCCCCAGACAGGGGAAGAACCGGGGAGCTGTTTTTT. Amino acid sequence: CASSPPDRGRTGELFF. The chain employs TRBV18 and TRBJ2-2; 8 nucleotides align to TRBD1. From germline, CDR1 is KGHSH and CDR2 LQKENI. Germline trimming cut 6 bases from V and 5 bases from J; bases unmatched to any gene: 11. CDR3 length: 16 residues.

This chain links TRBV2 with TRBJ1-1; D remains unclear. CDR3 length equals 12 residues. Germline V gene sequence: CDR1 SNHLY, CDR2 FYNNEI. Trimming cost V 10 bases and J 4 bases, with 13 bases left between them. The CDR3 bases are TGTGCCACCGCCGAGGGTGTCACTGAAGCTTTCTTT. Translation gives CATAEGVTEAFF.

The table lists this clonotype with a few counts. The chain uses TRBV6-2 or TRBV6-3 and TRBJ1-2, with 8 nucleotides matching TRBD1. The CDR3 runs to 14 residues. J lost 8 bases, V lost 6 bases, and 11 bases had no gene match. Looked up from germline, CDR1 is MNHEY and CDR2 is SVGEGT. Written as DNA, the CDR3 is TGTGCCAGCAGCGACAGGGGTTCTGCGAGAGGCTACACCTTC. It is translated as CASSDRGSARGYTF.

The rearrangement links TRBV7-2 to TRBJ2-1, with D possibly being TRBD2 (5 bases). Germline lookup yields CDR1 SGHTA and CDR2 FQGNSA. This CDR3 comprises 14 residues. V was trimmed by 1 base and J by 2 bases, leaving 6 bases between them. The CDR3 here is CASSLGTPYNEQFF. The CDR3 nucleotides read TGTGCCAGCAGCTTAGGGACTCCCTACAATGAGCAGTTCTTC. The full variable domain, in which reference TRBV7-2 and TRBJ2-1 provide the parts outside the CDR3, is GAGVSQSPSNKVTEKGKDVELRCDPISGHTALYWYRQSLGQGLEFLIYFQGNSAPDKSGLPSDRFSAERTGGSVSTLTIQRTQQEDSAVYLCASSLGTPYNEQFFGPGTRLTVL.

This chain joins TRBV19 and TRBJ1-2, with a possible D match to TRBD1 (5 bases). The CDR3 sequence is 18 residues long. Germline loops: CDR1 LNHDA, CDR2 SQIVND (reference sequence). V dropped 7 bases and J dropped 3 bases, with 27 bases sitting between them. The CDR3 sequence is CASKPFRGAKLSDYGYTF. As DNA, the CDR3 is TGTGCCAGTAAACCCTTTAGAGGGGCGAAATTATCCGACTATGGCTACACCTTC.

The genes are TRBV18 and TRBJ1-1, with D hard to call. CDR3 length equals 12 residues. The germline V gene encodes CDR1 KGHSH and CDR2 LQKENI. Trimming removed 4 bases from V and 5 bases from J, with 8 bases in between. The CDR3 protein is CASSLDITEAFF. CDR3 bases: TGTGCCAGCTCACTTGACATTACTGAAGCTTTCTTT. The entire variable domain, with the rest obtained from reference TRBV18 and TRBJ1-1, is as follows: NAGVMQNPRHLVRRRGQEARLRCSPMKGHSHVYWYRQLPEEGLKFMVYLQKENIIDESGMPKERFSAEFPKEGPSILRIQQVVRGDSAAYFCASSLDITEAFFGQGTRLTVV.

This clonotype was picked up many times. V and J are TRBV5-1 and TRBJ2-7; TRBD1 or TRBD2 may be the D gene (5 bases each). The V gene's germline CDR1 is SGHRS and CDR2 YFSETQ. This CDR3 is built from 14 residues. V lost 5 bases to trimming and J lost 3 bases, with 15 bases between them. CDR3 sequence reads: CASSTGGSLYEQYF. The CDR3 region has the DNA TGCGCCAGCAGTACTGGGGGATCCCTCTACGAGCAGTACTTC.

This clonotype was recorded a few times. Written as DNA, the CDR3 is TGTGCCAGCAGTTGGGATCAAGCCTACGAGCAGTACTTC. Translated: CASSWDQAYEQYF. The chain employs TRBV3-1 and TRBJ2-7, with D unclear. The CDR3 contains 13 residues. V lost 6 bases and J lost 2, with 11 bases in between. The V gene's germline CDR1 is LGHDT and CDR2 YNNKEL (reference sequence).

The V and J genes are TRBV6-5 and TRBJ2-2; the match to TRBD1 covers 7 bases. V lost 6 bases and J lost 1; bases outside the gene matches: 14. Germline assignment: CDR1 MNHEY and CDR2 SVGAGI. This CDR3 has 18 amino acids. CDR3 nucleotides: TGTGCCAGCAGAACCTACTCATCCGGGACAGAGAACACCGGGGAGCTGTTTTTT. It codes for CASRTYSSGTENTGELFF.

V and J are TRBV25-1 and TRBJ2-1; perhaps D is TRBD1 or TRBD2 (5 bases each). V was cut by 4 bases and J by 0 bases, with 16 bases left in between. CDR3 length equals 17 residues. The germline gives CDR1 MGHDK, CDR2 SYGVNS. The CDR3: CASSVGAAVGSYNEQFF. The CDR3 nucleotides are TGTGCCAGCAGTGTAGGGGCAGCGGTAGGCTCCTACAATGAGCAGTTCTTC.

The chain is built from TRBV19 and TRBJ2-5; possible D gene TRBD2, 5 bases. CDR1 and CDR2 from the germline V gene are LNHDA and SQIVND (reference sequence). This CDR3 is 15 amino acids long. V dropped 4 bases and J dropped 1 base, with 13 bases sitting between them. CDR3 in DNA: TGTGCCAGTAGTACCGCCGGGGTCGCCCAAGAGACCCAGTACTTC. Encoded protein: CASSTAGVAQETQYF. The variable domain in full, completed from reference TRBV19 and TRBJ2-5, reads DGGITQSPKYLFRKEGQNVTLSCEQNLNHDAMYWYRQDPGQGLRLIYYSQIVNDFQKGDIAEGYSVSREKKESFPLTVTSAQKNPTAFYLCASSTAGVAQETQYFGPGTRLLVL.